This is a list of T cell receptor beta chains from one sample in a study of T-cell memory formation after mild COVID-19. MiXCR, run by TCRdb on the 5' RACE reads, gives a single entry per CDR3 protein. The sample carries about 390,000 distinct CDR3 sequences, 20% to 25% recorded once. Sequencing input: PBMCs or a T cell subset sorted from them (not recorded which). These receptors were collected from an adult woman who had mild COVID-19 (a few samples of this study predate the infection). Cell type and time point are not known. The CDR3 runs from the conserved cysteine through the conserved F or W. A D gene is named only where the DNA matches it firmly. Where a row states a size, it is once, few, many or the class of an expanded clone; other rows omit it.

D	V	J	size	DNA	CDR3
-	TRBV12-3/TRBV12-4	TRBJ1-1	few	TGTGCCAGCATTCAAACCCTAGACCCTTGGGCTTTCTTT	CASIQTLDPWAFF
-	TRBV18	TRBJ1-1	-	TGTGCCAGCTCACCGGAGGGACACAAGAACACTGAAGCTTTCTTT	CASSPEGHKNTEAFF
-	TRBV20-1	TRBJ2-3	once	TGCAGTGCTAGACAAGCCTCAGATACGCAGTATTTT	CSARQASDTQYF
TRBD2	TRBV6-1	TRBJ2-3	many	TGTGCCAGCAGAGCTCTTAGCGGGGGCTCAGATACGCAGTATTTT	CASRALSGGSDTQYF
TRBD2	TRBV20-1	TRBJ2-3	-	TGCAGTGCCTATAGCGGGGCGAGAGGGGAGCAGACAGATACGCAGTATTTT	CSAYSGARGEQTDTQYF
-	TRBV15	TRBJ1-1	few	TGTGCCACCAGCCCATTTGGGATGGGGGACACTGAAGCTTTCTTT	CATSPFGMGDTEAFF
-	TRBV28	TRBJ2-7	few	TGTGCCAGCAGTTTGAGACACCGTCCACTACAGCAGTACTTC	CASSLRHRPLQQYF
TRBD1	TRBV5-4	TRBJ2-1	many	TGTGCCAGCAGCTTGGATCAGGGGGCGTACAATGAGCAGTTCTTC	CASSLDQGAYNEQFF
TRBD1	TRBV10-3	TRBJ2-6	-	TGTGCCATCAGTGCCGGACAGGGGGCCTTCTCTGGGGCCAACGTCCTGACTTTC	CAISAGQGAFSGANVLTF
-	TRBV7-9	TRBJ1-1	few	TGTGCCAGCAGCTTAGGTTTGTCGCAGGACACTGAAGCTTTCTTT	CASSLGLSQDTEAFF
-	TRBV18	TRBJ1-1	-	TGTGCCAGCTCACCACCCGGACGGGCCTTTGGAGCTTTCTTT	CASSPPGRAFGAFF
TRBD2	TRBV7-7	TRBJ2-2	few	TGTGCTAGCAGCCTATCGGTGGGGACTAGCGTCCCCGGGGAGCTGTTTTTT	CASSLSVGTSVPGELFF
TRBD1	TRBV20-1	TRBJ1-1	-	TGCATTGCTCAAGGGACAGGGGCTGAAGCTTTCTTT	CIAQGTGAEAFF
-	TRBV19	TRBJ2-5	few	TGTGCCAGTAGTATAGGTCAGCAAGAGACCCAGTACTTC	CASSIGQQETQYF
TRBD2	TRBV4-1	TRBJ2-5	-	TGCGCCAGCAGCTACAGACTAGCGGGGGGAGAGACCCAGTACTTC	CASSYRLAGGETQYF
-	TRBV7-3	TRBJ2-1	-	TGTGCCAGCAGCTTTAGCTTGACCGCTTACAATGAGCAGTTCTTC	CASSFSLTAYNEQFF
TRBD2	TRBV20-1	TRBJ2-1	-	TGCAGTGCTTTACCACTAACCGGGACTAGCAGGAATGAGCAGTTCTTC	CSALPLTGTSRNEQFF
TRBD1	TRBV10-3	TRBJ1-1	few	TGTGCCATCAGAGCTGCGGCAGGGGGTAATATAGAAGCTTTCTTT	CAIRAAAGGNIEAFF
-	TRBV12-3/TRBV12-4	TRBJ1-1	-	TGTGCCAGCAGTAACACCAGAGAAGCTTTCTTT	CASSNTREAFF
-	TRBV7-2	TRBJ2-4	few	TGTGCCAGCAGCTTATGGCGGACGTCCTCCGGGAACATTCAGTACTTC	CASSLWRTSSGNIQYF
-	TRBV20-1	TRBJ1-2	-	TGCAGTGCTAGAGATCCAAGGGGCACGGATGGCTACACCTTC	CSARDPRGTDGYTF
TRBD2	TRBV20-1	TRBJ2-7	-	TGCAGTGCTAGAGGGACCTGGACTAGCGGTACCTACGAGCAGTACTTC	CSARGTWTSGTYEQYF
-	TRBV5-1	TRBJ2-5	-	TGCGCCAGCAGCACTGACCGGGAGACCCAGTACTTC	CASSTDRETQYF
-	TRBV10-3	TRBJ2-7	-	TGTGCCATCAGTGATCGGGGAACAGGGAACCACGAGCAGTACTTC	CAISDRGTGNHEQYF
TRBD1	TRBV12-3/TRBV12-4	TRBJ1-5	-	TGTGCCAGCAGCCGGACAGGGGCCGTCAATCAGCCCCAGCATTTT	CASSRTGAVNQPQHF
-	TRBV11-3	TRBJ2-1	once	TGTGCCAGCAGCCCCCGGGGCGGGGCAGGCAATGAGCAGTTCTTC	CASSPRGGAGNEQFF
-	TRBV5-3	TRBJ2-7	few	TGTGCCAGAAGCGTCCACCGGGACTCCAGGGATCGCCACGAGCAGTACTTC	CARSVHRDSRDRHEQYF
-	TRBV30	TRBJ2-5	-	TGTGCCTGGAGTGGCCAGCTAGGCTCGTGGACCCAGTACTTC	CAWSGQLGSWTQYF
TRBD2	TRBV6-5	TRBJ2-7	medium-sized	TGTGCCAGCAAACTAGCGGGCCCCTACGAGCAGTACTTC	CASKLAGPYEQYF
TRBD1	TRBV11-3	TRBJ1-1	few	TGTGCCAGCAGCTTAACAGGGACAGGGAACACTGAAGCTTTCTTT	CASSLTGTGNTEAFF
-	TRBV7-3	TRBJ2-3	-	TGTGCCAGCAGCCCTAGGTCGAGCACAGATACGCAGTATTTT	CASSPRSSTDTQYF
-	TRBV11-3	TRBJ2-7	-	TGTGCCAGCAGCCCACAGGGAAGGTGGTACGAGCAGTACTTC	CASSPQGRWYEQYF
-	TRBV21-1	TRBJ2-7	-	TGTGCCAGCCCCCGTCGAACCGGGACAGAGACCTACGAGCAGTACTTC	CASPRRTGTETYEQYF
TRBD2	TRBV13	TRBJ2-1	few	TGTGCCAGCAGCTCCTCGGGACTAGCGGTCAATGAGCAGTTCTTC	CASSSSGLAVNEQFF
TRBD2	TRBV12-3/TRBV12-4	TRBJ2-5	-	TGTGCCAGCAGATTAGCGGGAGGGGAGACCCAGTACTTC	CASRLAGGETQYF
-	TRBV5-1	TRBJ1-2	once	TGCGCCAGCAGCTTGGCCGGGGGGCCGGTCGTCTATGGCTACACCTTC	CASSLAGGPVVYGYTF
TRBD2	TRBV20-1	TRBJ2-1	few	TGCAGTGCTAGTCCTGCAGCGGGAGGGCCCTCCTACAATGAGCAGTTCTTC	CSASPAAGGPSYNEQFF
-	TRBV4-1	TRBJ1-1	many	TGCGCCAGCAGCCAAGCGACAGTGATGAACACTGAAGCTTTCTTT	CASSQATVMNTEAFF
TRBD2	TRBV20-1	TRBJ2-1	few	TGCAGTGCTAGAGAGGCGTCTAGCGGGAGAGTAAAGCAGTTCTTC	CSAREASSGRVKQFF
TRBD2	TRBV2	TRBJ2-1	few	TGTGCCAGCAGTCGACTAGCGGGGGGGTACAACTACAATGAGCAGTTCTTC	CASSRLAGGYNYNEQFF
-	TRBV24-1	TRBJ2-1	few	TGTGCCACCAGTGATTTCCCAGCGGACAATGAGCAGTTCTTC	CATSDFPADNEQFF
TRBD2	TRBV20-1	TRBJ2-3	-	TGCAGTGCTAGCCCCGGGACTAGTCTGGCAGATACGCAGTATTTT	CSASPGTSLADTQYF
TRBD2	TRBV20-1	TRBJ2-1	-	TGCAGTGCTACCAGGACTAGCGGGGACCTTTACAATGAGCAGTTCTTC	CSATRTSGDLYNEQFF
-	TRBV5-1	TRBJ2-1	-	TGCGCCAGCAAGATGGGCGATGGGCGTACGTACGATGAGCAGTTCTTC	CASKMGDGRTYDEQFF
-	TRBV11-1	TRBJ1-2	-	TGTGCCAGCAGCAGAAACAAGGGATCATCGGGTGGCTACACCTTC	CASSRNKGSSGGYTF
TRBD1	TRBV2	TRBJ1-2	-	TGTGCCAGCACCCGGACAGGGAACTATGGCTACACCTTC	CASTRTGNYGYTF
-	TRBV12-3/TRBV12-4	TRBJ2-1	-	TGTGCCAGCAGTTTAGTACAGAGTATTGAGCAGTTCTTC	CASSLVQSIEQFF
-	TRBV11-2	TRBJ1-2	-	TGTGCCAGCAGCTTAATAGGCAGACGTCCGCGGGGCTACACCTTC	CASSLIGRRPRGYTF
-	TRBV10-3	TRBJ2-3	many	TGTGCCATCAGTGAGCCCCCTCAAGATCCGCAGTATTTT	CAISEPPQDPQYF
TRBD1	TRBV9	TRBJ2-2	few	TGTGCCAGCAGCGCGTGGACAGGGCCGAACACCGGGGAGCTGTTTTTT	CASSAWTGPNTGELFF
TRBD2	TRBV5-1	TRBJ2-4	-	TGCGCCAGCAGCCCGACTCTAGCGGGAGGAGCCAAAAACATTCAGTACTTC	CASSPTLAGGAKNIQYF
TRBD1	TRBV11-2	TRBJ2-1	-	TGTGCCAGCAGCGAGTGGGACAGGGGACCGGACAATGAGCAGTTCTTC	CASSEWDRGPDNEQFF
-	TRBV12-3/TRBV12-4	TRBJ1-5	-	TGTGCCAGCACCAGGGGTTGGCCCCAGCATTTT	CASTRGWPQHF